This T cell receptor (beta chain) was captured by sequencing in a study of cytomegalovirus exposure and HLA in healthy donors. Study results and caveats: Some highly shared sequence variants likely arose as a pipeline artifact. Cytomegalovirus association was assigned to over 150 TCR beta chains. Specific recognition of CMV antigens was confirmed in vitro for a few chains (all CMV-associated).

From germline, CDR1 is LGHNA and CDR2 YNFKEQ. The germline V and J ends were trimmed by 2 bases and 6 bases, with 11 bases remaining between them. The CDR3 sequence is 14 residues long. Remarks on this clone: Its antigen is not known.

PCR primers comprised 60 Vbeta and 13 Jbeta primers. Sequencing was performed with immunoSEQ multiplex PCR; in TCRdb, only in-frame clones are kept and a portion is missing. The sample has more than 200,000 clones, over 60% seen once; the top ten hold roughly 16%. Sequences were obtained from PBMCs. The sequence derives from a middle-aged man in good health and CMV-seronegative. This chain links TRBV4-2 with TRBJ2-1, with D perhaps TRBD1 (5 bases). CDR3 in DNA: TGTGCCAGCAGCCAATATAGGGGATCCAATGAGCAGTTCTTC. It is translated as CASSQYRGSNEQFF.